This TCR beta chain was obtained from a study of regulatory T cells in long-lasting Graves disease. For TCR beta, libraries came from iRepertoire HTBI primers and Arm-PCR of CDR3 regions. MiXCR, applied by TCRdb to the multiplex PCR reads, yields one record per CDR3 protein. The data contain around 400,000 distinct CDR3 sequences, approximately 15% of them singletons. Time point defined: newly diagnosed GD, antithyroid drugs for less than 3 months. Generation of the TCR library employed RNA extracted from PBMCs. The germline CDR1 and CDR2 sequences are SQVTM and ANQGSEA. The J segment lost 2 bases and the V segment lost 5 bases, leaving 5 bases of the junction unmatched. The CDR3 length is 13 residues. This clonotype was recorded many times. The same specimen was also included in a second study, on T cells in Graves' hyperthyroidism and ophthalmopathy.

This receptor was obtained from a woman in her thirties or forties with Graves disease. The gene calls are TRBV29-1 and TRBJ2-7; 8 nucleotides agree with TRBD2. The sample here was peripheral blood mononuclear cells (PBMCs), taken at new diagnosis, from a patient treated with antithyroid drugs. CDR3 bases: TGCAGCGTTTCAGCGGGAGACGCCTACGAGCAGTACTTC. Protein sequence: CSVSAGDAYEQYF.